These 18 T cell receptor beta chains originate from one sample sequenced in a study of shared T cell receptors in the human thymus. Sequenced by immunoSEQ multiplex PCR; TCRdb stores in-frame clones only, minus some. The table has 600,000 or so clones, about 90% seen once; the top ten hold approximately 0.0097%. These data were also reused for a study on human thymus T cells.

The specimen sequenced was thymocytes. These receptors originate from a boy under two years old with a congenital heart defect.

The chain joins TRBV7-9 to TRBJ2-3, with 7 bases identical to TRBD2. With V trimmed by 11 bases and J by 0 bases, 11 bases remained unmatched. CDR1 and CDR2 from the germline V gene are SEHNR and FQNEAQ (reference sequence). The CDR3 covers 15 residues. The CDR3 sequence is CAGKGGVPSTDTQYF. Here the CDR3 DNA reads TGTGCCGGGAAGGGAGGGGTGCCTAGCACAGATACGCAGTATTTT.

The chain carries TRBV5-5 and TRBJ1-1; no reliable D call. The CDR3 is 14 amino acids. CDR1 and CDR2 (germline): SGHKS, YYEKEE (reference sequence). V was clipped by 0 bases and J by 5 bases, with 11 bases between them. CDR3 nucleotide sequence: TGTGCCAGCAGCTTGGACTCGGGATTTACTGAAGCTTTCTTT. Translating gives CASSLDSGFTEAFF.

CDR3 amino acids: CASSLGGHFNQPQHF. The CDR3 bases are TGTGCCAGCAGTTTAGGGGGCCACTTCAATCAGCCCCAGCATTTT. The V call is TRBV28, the J call TRBJ1-5, with D possibly TRBD1 on 6 matching bases. V shed 2 bases and J shed 3 bases, with 11 bases lying between them. There are 15 residues in the CDR3. In germline, CDR1 is MDHEN, CDR2 SYDVKM.

The CDR3 here is CASSLVPASGVGTQYF. In DNA form, the CDR3 reads TGCGCCAGCAGCTTGGTCCCTGCTAGCGGGGTTGGGACCCAGTACTTC. This sequence joins TRBV5-1 and TRBJ2-5; 9 bases match TRBD2. This CDR3 has 16 residues. V dropped 0 bases and J dropped 7; count of bases not matched to a gene: 10. Per the germline V gene, CDR1 is SGHRS and CDR2 is YFSETQ.

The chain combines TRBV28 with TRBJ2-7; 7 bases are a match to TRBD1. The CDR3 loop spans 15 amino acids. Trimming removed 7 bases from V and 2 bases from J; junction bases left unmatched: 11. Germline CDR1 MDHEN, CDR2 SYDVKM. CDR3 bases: TGTGCCAGCACCCTCGTGGGGACAGCCCCCTACGAGCAGTACTTC. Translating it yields CASTLVGTAPYEQYF.

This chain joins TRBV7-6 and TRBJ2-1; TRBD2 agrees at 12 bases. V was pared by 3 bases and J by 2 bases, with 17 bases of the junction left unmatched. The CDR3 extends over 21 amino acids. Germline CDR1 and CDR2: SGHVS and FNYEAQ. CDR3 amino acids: CASSFTPPMTSGSRTYNEQFF. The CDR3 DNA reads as TGTGCCAGCAGCTTTACCCCACCGATGACTAGCGGGAGTAGGACCTACAATGAGCAGTTCTTC. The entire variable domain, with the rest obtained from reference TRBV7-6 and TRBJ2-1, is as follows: GAGVSQSPRYKVTKRGQDVALRCDPISGHVSLYWYRQALGQGPEFLTYFNYEAQQDKSGLPNDRFSAERPEGSISTLTIQRTEQRDSAMYRCASSFTPPMTSGSRTYNEQFFGPGTRLTVL.

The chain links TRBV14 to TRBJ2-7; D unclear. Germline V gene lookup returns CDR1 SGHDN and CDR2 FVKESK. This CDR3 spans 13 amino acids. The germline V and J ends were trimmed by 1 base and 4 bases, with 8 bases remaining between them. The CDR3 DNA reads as TGTGCCAGCAGCCAAGCATTGAGGTACGAGCAGTACTTC. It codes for CASSQALRYEQYF.

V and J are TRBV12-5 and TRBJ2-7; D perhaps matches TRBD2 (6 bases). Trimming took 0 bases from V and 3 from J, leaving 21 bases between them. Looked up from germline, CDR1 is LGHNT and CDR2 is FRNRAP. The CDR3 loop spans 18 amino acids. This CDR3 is CASGLVTFAGRGLYEQYF. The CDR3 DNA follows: TGTGCTAGTGGTTTGGTTACTTTCGCGGGACGGGGCCTCTACGAGCAGTACTTC. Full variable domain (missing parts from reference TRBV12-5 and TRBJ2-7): DARVTQTPRHKVTEMGQEVTMRCQPILGHNTVFWYRQTMMQGLELLAYFRNRAPLDDSGMPKDRFSAEMPDATLATLKIQPSEPRDSAVYFCASGLVTFAGRGLYEQYFGPGTRLTVT.

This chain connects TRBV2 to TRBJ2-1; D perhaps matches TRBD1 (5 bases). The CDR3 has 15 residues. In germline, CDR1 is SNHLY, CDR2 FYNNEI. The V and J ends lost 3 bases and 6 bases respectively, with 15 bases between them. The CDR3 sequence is CASSDRAGHINEQFF. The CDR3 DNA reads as TGTGCCAGCAGTGACAGGGCAGGGCATATCAATGAGCAGTTCTTC.

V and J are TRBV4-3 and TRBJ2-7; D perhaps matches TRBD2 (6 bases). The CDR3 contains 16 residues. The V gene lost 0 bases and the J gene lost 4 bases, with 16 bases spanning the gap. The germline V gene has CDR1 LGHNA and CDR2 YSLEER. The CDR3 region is CASSQDGGSMVYEQYF. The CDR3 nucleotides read TGCGCCAGCAGCCAAGATGGGGGGTCGATGGTTTACGAGCAGTACTTC.

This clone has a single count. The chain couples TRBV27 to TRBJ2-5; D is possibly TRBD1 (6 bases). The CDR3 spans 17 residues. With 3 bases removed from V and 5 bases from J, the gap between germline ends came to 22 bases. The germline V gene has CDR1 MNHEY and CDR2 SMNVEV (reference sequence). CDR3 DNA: TGTGCCAGCAGTTTCGCCCCTTCGGACAGTCCGGCTGAGACCCAGTACTTC. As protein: CASSFAPSDSPAETQYF.

The chain's CDR3 is CASTTGANYGYTF. DNA for the CDR3: TGTGCCAGCACCACAGGAGCTAACTATGGCTACACCTTC. The rearrangement uses TRBV7-2 and TRBJ1-2, with D perhaps matching TRBD1 (5 bases). The CDR3 runs 13 residues. From germline, CDR1 is SGHTA and CDR2 FQGNSA. V lost 7 bases and J 0 bases, leaving 9 bases between the germline ends.

CDR3 sequence (DNA): TGTGCCAGCAGTTTATGTGGAGGGGAAGCTTTCTTT. Protein product: CASSLCGGEAFF. The V gene is TRBV28, the J gene TRBJ1-1; D call uncertain. The length of the CDR3 is 12 residues. V was shortened by 0 bases and J by 8 bases, with 7 bases between the two germline ends. The germline gives CDR1 MDHEN, CDR2 SYDVKM.

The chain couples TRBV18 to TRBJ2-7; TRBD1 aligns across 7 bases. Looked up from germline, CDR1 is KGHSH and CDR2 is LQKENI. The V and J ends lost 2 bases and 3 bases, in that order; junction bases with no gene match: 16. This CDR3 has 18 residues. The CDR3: CASSPKGQTKGGVYEQYF. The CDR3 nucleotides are TGTGCCAGCTCACCAAAGGGACAGACTAAAGGGGGTGTCTACGAGCAGTACTTC.

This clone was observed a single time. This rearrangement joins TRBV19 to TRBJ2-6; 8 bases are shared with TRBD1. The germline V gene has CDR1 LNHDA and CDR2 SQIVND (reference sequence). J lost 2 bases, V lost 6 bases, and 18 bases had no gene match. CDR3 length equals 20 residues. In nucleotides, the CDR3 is TGTGCCAGTAGGCCTGACAGCGTGGGGACAGGCCCTACTGGGGCCAACGTCCTGACTTTC. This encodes CASRPDSVGTGPTGANVLTF. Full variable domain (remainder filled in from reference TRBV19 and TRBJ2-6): DGGITQSPKYLFRKEGQNVTLSCEQNLNHDAMYWYRQDPGQGLRLIYYSQIVNDFQKGDIAEGYSVSREKKESFPLTVTSAQKNPTAFYLCASRPDSVGTGPTGANVLTFGAGSRLTVL.

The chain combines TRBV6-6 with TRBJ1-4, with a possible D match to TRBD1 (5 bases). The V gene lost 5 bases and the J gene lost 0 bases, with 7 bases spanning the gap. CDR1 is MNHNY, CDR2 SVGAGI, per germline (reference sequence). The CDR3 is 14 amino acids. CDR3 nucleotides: TGTGCCAGCAGTCGGACATCAACTAATGAAAAACTGTTTTTT. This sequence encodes CASSRTSTNEKLFF.

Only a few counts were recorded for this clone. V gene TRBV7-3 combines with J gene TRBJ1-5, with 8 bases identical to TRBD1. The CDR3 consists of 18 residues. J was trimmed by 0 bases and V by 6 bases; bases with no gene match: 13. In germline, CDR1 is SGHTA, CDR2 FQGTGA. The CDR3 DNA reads TGTGCCAGCAGGACCGCGGACAGGGAGGCCTATAGCAATCAGCCCCAGCATTTT. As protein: CASRTADREAYSNQPQHF. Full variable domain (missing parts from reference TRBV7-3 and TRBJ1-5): GAGVSQTPSNKVTEKGKYVELRCDPISGHTALYWYRQSLGQGPEFLIYFQGTGAADDSGLPNDRFFAVRPEGSVSTLKIQRTERGDSAVYLCASRTADREAYSNQPQHFGDGTRLSIL.

The CDR3 DNA follows: TGTGCCAGCACCTTCCTTACTACCACCGGGGGCTACGAGCAGTACTTC. This translates into CASTFLTTTGGYEQYF. V usage is TRBV28 and J usage is TRBJ2-7, with a possible D match to TRBD2 (6 bases). Trimming stripped 7 bases from V and 3 bases from J, with 22 bases between. The CDR3 loop spans 16 amino acids. The germline gives CDR1 MDHEN, CDR2 SYDVKM.